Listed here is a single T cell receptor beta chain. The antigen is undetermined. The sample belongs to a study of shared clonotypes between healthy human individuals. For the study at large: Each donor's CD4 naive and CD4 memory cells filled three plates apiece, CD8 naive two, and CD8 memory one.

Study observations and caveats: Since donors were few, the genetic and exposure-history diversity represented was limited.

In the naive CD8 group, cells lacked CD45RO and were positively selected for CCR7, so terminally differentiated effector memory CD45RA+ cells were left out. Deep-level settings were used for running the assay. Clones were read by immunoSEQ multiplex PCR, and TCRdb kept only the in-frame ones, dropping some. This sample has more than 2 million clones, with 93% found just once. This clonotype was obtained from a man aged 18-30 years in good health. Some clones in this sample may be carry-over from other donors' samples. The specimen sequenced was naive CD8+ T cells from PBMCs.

For the CDR3, the DNA is TGTGCCAGCAGCCAAGAGGCGGTGAGCTCCTACGAGCAGTACTTC. Translating gives CASSQEAVSSYEQYF. The V and J genes are TRBV14 and TRBJ2-7; D gene uncertain. Trimming took off 0 bases at V and 0 bases at J, with 9 bases between the two ends. The CDR3 is 15 residues long. Germline CDR1 SGHDN, CDR2 FVKESK.